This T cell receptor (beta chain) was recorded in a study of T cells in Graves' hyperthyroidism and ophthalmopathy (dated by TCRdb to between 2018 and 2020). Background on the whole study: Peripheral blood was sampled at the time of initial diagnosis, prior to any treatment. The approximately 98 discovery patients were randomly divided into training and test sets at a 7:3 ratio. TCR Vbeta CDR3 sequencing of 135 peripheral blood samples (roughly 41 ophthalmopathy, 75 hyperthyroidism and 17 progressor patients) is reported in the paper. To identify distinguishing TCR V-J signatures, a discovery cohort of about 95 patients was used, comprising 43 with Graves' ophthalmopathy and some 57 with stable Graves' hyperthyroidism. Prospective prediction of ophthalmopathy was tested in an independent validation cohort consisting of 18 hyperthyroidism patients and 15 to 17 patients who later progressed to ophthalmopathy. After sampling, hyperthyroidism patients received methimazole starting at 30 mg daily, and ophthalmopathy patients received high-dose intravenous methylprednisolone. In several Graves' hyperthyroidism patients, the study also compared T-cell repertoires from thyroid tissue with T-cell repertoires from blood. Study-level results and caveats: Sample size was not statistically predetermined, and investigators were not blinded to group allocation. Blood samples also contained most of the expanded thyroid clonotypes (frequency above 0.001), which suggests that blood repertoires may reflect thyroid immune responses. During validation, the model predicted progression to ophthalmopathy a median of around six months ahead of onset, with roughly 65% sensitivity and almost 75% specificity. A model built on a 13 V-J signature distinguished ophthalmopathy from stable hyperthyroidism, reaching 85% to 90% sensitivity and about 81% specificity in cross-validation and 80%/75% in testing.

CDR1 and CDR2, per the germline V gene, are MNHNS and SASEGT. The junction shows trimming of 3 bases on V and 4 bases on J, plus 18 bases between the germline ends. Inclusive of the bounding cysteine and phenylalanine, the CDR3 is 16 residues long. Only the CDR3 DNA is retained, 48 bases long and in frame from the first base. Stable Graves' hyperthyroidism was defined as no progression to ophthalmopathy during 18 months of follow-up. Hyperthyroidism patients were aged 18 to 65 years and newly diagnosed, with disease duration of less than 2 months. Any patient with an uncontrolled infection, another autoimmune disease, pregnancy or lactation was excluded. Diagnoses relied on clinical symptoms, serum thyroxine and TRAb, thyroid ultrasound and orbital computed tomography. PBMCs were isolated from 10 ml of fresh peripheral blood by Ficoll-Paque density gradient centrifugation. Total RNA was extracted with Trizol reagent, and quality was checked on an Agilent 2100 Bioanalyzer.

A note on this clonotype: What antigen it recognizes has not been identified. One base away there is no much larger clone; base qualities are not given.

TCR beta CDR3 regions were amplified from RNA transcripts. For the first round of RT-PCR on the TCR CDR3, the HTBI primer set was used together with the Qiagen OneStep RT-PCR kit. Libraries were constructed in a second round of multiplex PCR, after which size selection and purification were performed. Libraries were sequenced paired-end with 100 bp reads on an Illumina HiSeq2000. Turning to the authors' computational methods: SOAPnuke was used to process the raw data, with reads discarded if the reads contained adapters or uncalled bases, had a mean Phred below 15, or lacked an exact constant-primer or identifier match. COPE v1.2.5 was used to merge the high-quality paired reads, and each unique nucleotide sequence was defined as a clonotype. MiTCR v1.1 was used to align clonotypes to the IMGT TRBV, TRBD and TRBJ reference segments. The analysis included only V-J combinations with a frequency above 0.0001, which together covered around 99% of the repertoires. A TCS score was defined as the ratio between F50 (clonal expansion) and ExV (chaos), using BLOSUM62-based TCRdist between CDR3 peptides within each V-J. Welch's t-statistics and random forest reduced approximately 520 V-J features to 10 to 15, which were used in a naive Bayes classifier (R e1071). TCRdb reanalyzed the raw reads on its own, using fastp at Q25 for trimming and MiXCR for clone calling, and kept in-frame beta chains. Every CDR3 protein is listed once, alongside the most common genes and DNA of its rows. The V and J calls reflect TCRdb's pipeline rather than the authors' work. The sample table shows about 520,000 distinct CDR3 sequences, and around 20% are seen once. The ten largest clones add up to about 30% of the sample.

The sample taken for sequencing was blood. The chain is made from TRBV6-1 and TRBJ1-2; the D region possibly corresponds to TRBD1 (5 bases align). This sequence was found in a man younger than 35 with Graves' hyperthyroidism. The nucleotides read TGTGCCAGCAGTGACGTGTCAGGGCGAAGTGTCTATGGCTACACCTTC. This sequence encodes CASSDVSGRSVYGYTF.